This T cell receptor (beta chain) was documented in a study of T cell responses to AZD1222 COVID-19 vaccine. Regarding the study as a whole: Donors, mostly white British, included more females; clonal diversity was possibly underestimated.

The V gene lost 4 bases and the J gene lost 0 bases, with 1 base spanning the gap. CDR3 length: 11 residues. CDR1 and CDR2 (germline): GTSNPN, SVGIG (reference sequence). Assay: immunoSEQ multiplex PCR; the TCRdb copy retains only in-frame clones and omits some. Among 150,000 or so clones, approximately 90% were seen once, and the ten largest hold approximately 1.8%. A word on this clone: Its antigen is as yet unknown.

The chain has TRBV30 and TRBJ2-1; D ambiguous. The sequenced sample was peripheral blood, obtained on day 0 of AZD1222 vaccination. The sequence was obtained from an adult in good health. The CDR3 DNA reads as TGTGCCTGGAACTCCTACAATGAGCAGTTCTTC. Amino acid sequence: CAWNSYNEQFF.